This T cell receptor beta chain was recorded in a study of T cells after yellow fever vaccination. 5'RACE template switching produced TCR cDNA carrying a universal primer site and UMIs. TCRdb re-derived calls from the 5' RACE reads in MiXCR, one entry per CDR3 protein. The data show fewer than 85,000 distinct CDR3 sequences, approximately 8% seen once. CDR3 length: 11 residues. Germline V lookup: CDR1 LNHDA, CDR2 SQIVND (reference sequence). V dropped 1 base and J dropped 3 bases, with 1 base sitting between them. The sequence was obtained from a man in his thirties or forties who received the YFV17D yellow fever vaccine. Sequencing was performed on CD8+ T cells sorted from PBMCs, taken on the day of the yellow fever booster vaccination. V usage is TRBV19 and J usage is TRBJ2-7; D is unresolved. As DNA, the CDR3 is TGTGCCAGTAGTATAGGCTACGAGCAGTACTTC. This sequence encodes CASSIGYEQYF.